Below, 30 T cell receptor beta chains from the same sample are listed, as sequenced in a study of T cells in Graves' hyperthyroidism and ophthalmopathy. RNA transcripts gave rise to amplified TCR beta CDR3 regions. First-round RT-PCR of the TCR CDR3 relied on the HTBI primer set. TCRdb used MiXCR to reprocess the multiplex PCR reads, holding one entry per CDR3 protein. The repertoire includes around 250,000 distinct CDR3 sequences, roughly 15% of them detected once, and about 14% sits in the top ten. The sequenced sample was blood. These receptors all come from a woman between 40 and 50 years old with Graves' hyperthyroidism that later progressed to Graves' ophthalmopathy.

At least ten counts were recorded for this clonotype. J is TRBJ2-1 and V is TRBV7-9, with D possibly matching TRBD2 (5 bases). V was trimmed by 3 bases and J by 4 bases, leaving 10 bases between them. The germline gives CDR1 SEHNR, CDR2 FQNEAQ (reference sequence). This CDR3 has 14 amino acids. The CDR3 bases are TGTGCCAGCAGCTTCGCGGGTCCATACAATGAGCAGTTCTTC. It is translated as CASSFAGPYNEQFF.

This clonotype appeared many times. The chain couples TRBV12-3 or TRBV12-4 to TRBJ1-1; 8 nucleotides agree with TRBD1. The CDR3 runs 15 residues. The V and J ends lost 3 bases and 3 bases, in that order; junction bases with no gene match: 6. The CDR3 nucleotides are TGTGCCAGCAGTTTTCTGGACAGGGCCCACACTGAAGCTTTCTTT. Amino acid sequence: CASSFLDRAHTEAFF.

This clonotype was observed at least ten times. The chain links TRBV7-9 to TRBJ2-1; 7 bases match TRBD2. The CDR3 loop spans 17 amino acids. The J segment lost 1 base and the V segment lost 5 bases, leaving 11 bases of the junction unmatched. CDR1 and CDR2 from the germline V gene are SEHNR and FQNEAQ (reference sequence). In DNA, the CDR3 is TGTGCCAGCAGCATACATGGATGGCGGGGGTCCTACAATGAGCAGTTCTTC. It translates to CASSIHGWRGSYNEQFF.

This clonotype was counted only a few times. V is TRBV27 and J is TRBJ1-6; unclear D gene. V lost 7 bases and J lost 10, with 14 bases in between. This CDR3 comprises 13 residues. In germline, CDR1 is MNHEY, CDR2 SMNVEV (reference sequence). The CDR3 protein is CASTIHRGSPLHF. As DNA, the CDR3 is TGTGCCAGCACTATTCACCGTGGATCACCCCTCCACTTT.

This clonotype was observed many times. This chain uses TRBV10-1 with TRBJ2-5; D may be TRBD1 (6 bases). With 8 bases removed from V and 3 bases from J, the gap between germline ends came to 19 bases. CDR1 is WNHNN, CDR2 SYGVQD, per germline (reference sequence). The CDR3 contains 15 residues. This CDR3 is CASPPSGETEETQYF. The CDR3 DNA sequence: TGCGCCAGCCCCCCCTCAGGGGAAACCGAAGAGACCCAGTACTTC.

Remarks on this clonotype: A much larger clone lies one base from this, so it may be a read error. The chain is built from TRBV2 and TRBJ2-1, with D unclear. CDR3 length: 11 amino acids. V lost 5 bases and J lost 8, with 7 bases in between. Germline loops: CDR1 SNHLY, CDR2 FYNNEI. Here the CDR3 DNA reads TGTGCCAGCAGTATTCTGGATGAGCAGTTCTTC. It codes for CASSILDEQFF.

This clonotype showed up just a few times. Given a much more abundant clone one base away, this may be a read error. The CDR3 region is CASSTQRTTNEKQFF. The CDR3 nucleotides read TGTGCCAGCAGCACTCAGAGGACAACTAATGAAAAACAGTTTTTT. The J gene is TRBJ1-4, the V gene TRBV2, with TRBD1 as a possible D gene (5 bases). Germline CDR1 is SNHLY and CDR2 is FYNNEI. The CDR3 length is 15 residues.

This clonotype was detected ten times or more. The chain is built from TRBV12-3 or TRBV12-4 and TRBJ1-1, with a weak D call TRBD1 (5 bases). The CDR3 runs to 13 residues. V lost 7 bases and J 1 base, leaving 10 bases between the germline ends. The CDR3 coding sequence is TGTGCCAGCACCCTGAGGGGGAACACTGAAGCTTTCTTT. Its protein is CASTLRGNTEAFF.

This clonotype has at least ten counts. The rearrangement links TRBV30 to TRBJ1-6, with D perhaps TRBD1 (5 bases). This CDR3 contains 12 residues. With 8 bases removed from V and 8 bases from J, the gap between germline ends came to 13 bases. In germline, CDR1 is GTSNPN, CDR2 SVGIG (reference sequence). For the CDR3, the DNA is TGTGCCAGCCGGGACCTTTATTCACCCCTCCACTTT. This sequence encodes CASRDLYSPLHF.

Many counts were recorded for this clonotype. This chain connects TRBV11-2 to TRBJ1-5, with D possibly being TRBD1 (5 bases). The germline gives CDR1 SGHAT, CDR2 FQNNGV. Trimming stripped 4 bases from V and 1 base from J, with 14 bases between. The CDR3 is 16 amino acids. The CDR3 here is CASSSIAGKSNQPQHF. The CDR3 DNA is TGTGCCAGCAGCTCGATCGCAGGGAAAAGCAATCAGCCCCAGCATTTT.

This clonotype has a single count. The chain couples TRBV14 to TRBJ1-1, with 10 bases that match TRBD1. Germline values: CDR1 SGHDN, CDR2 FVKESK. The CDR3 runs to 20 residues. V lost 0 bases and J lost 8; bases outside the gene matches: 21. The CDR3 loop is CASSQEFWPLARTGGKEAFF. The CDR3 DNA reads TGTGCCAGCAGCCAAGAATTCTGGCCGCTCGCTAGGACAGGGGGAAAGGAAGCTTTCTTT.

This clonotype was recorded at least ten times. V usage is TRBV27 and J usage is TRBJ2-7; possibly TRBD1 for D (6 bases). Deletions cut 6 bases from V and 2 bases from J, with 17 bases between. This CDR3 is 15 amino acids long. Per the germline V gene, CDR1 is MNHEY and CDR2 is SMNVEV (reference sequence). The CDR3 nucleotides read TGTGCCAGCAGCCGAGGACAGTCCCATACCTACGAGCAGTACTTC. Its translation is CASSRGQSHTYEQYF.

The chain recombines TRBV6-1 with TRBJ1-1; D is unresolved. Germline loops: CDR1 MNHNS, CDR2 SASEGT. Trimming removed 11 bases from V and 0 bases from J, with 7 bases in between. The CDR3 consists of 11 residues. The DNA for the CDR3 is TGTGCCTTGCACCTGAACACTGAAGCTTTCTTT. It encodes CALHLNTEAFF.

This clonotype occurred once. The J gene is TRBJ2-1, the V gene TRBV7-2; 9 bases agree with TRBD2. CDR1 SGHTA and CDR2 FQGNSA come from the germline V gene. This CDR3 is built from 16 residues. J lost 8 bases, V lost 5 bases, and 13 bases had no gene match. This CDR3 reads CASSQYGGAGGDEQFF. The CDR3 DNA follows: TGTGCCAGCAGCCAATACGGAGGGGCGGGAGGGGATGAGCAGTTCTTC. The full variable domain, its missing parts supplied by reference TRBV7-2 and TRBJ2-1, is GAGVSQSPSNKVTEKGKDVELRCDPISGHTALYWYRQSLGQGLEFLIYFQGNSAPDKSGLPSDRFSAERTGGSVSTLTIQRTQQEDSAVYLCASSQYGGAGGDEQFFGPGTRLTVL.

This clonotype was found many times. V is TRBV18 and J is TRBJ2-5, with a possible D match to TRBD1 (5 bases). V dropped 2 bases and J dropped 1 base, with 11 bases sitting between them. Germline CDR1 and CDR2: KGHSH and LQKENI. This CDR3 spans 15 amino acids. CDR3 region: CASSPSYRSQETQYF. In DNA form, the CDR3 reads TGTGCCAGCTCACCATCATACAGGAGCCAAGAGACCCAGTACTTC.

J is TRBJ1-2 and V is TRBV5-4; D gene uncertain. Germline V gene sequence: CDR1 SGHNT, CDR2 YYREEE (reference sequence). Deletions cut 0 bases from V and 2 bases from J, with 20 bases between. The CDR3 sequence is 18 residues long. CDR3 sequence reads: CASSLDSAASSVNYGYTF. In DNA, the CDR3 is TGTGCCAGCAGCTTGGATTCGGCAGCTTCTTCCGTAAACTATGGCTACACCTTC. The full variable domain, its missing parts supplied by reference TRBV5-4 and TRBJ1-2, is ETGVTQSPTHLIKTRGQQVTLRCSSQSGHNTVSWYQQALGQGPQFIFQYYREEENGRGNFPPRFSGLQFPNYSSELNVNALELDDSALYLCASSLDSAASSVNYGYTFGSGTRLTVV.

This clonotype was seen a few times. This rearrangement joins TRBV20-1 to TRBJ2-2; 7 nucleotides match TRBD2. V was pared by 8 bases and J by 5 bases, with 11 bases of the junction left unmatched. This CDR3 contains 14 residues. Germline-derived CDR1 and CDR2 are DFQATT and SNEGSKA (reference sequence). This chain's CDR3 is CSPKLLAVTGELFF. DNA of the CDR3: TGCAGTCCAAAGCTCCTAGCGGTAACCGGGGAGCTGTTTTTT.

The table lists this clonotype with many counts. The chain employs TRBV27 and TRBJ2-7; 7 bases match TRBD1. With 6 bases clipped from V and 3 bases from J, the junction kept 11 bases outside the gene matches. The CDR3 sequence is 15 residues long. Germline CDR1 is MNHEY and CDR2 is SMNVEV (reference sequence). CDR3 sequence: CASSPKGTADYEQYF. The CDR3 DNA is TGTGCCAGCAGCCCCAAGGGGACAGCCGACTACGAGCAGTACTTC.

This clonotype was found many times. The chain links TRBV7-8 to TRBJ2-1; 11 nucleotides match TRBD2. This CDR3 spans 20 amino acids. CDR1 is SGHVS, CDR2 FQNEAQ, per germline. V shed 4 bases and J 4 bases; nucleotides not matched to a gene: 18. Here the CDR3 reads CASSSTKTKTSGAPYNEQFF. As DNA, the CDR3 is TGTGCCAGCAGCTCTACAAAAACTAAGACTAGCGGGGCCCCTTACAATGAGCAGTTCTTC. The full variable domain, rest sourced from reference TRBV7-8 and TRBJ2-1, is GAGVSQSPRYKVAKRGQDVALRCDPISGHVSLFWYQQALGQGPEFLTYFQNEAQLDKSGLPSDRFFAERPEGSVSTLKIQRTQQEDSAVYLCASSSTKTKTSGAPYNEQFFGPGTRLTVL.

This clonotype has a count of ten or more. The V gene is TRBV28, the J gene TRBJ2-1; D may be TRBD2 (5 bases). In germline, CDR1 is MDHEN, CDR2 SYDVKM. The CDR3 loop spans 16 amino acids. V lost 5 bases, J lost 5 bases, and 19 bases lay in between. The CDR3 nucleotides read TGTGCCAGCAGTAATGGACCGACTATTTCCCACAATGAGCAGTTCTTC. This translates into CASSNGPTISHNEQFF.

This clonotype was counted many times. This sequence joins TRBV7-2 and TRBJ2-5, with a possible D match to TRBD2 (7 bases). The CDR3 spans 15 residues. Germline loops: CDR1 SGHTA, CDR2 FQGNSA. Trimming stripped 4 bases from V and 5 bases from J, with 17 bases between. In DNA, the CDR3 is TGTGCCAGCAGCTCCATGGGGGGGGGCAGGGAGACCCAGTACTTC. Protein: CASSSMGGGRETQYF.

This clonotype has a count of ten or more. As DNA, the CDR3 is TGTGCCAGCAGTTTATCTCTGACTAGCGGGTTCTACAATGAGCAGTTCTTC. This translates into CASSLSLTSGFYNEQFF. The chain couples TRBV28 to TRBJ2-1; 10 bases align to TRBD2. The CDR3 length is 17 residues. V gave up 1 base and J gave up 3 bases; unmatched junction bases: 6. CDR1 MDHEN and CDR2 SYDVKM come from the germline V gene.

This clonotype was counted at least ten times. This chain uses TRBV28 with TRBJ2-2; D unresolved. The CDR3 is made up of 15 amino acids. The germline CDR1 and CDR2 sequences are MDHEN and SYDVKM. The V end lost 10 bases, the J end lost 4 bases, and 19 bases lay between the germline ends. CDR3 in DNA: TGTGCCACCGTTACGAGGAGCATGGGCACCGGGGAGCTGTTTTTT. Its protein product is CATVTRSMGTGELFF.

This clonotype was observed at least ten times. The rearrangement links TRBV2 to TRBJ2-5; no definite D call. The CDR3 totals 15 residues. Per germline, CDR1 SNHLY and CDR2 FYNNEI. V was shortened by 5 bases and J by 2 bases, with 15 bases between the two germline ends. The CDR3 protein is CASSRLRMGQETQYF. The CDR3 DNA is TGTGCCAGCAGTAGACTTCGGATGGGACAAGAGACCCAGTACTTC.

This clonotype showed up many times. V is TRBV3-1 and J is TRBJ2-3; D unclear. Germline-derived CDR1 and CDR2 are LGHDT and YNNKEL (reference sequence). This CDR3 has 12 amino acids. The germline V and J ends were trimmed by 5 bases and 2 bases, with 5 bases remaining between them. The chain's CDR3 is CASSAYTDTQYF. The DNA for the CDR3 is TGTGCCAGCAGCGCCTACACAGATACGCAGTATTTT.

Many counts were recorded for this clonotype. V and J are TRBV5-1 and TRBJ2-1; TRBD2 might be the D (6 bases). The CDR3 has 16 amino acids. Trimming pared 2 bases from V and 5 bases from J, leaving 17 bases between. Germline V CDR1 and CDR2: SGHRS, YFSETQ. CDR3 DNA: TGCGCCAGCAGCTTCGGCAAGCGGGTACCGAACAATGAGCAGTTCTTC. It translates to CASSFGKRVPNNEQFF.

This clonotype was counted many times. The chain's CDR3 is CASSFTGGGETQYF. CDR3 DNA sequence: TGTGCCAGCAGCTTCACAGGGGGGGGGGAGACCCAGTACTTC. The J gene is TRBJ2-5, the V gene TRBV7-8; perhaps TRBD1 as D (8 bases). In germline, CDR1 is SGHVS, CDR2 FQNEAQ. Trimming took 3 bases from V and 5 from J, leaving 13 bases between them. This CDR3 spans 14 amino acids. Full variable domain (missing parts from reference TRBV7-8 and TRBJ2-5): GAGVSQSPRYKVAKRGQDVALRCDPISGHVSLFWYQQALGQGPEFLTYFQNEAQLDKSGLPSDRFFAERPEGSVSTLKIQRTQQEDSAVYLCASSFTGGGETQYFGPGTRLLVL.

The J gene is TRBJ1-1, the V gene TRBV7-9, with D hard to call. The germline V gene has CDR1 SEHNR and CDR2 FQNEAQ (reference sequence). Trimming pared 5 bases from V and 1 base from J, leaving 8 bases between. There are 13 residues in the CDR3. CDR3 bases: TGTGCCAGCAGCCCGACACCGAACACTGAAGCTTTCTTT. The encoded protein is CASSPTPNTEAFF. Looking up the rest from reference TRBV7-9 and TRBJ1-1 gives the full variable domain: DTGVSQNPRHKITKRGQNVTFRCDPISEHNRLYWYRQTLGQGPEFLTYFQNEAQLEKSRLLSDRFSAERPKGSFSTLEIQRTEQGDSAMYLCASSPTPNTEAFFGQGTRLTVV.

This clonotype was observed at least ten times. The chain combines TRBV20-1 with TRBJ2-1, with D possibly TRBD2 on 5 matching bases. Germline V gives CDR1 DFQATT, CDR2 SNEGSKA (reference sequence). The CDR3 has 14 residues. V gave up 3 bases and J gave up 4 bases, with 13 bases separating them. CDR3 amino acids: CSASLAGEYNEQFF. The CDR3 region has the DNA TGCAGTGCTAGTCTTGCGGGCGAGTACAATGAGCAGTTCTTC.

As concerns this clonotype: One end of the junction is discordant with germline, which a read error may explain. The CDR3 DNA reads as TGCAGTGCTAGGGACAGGGTTAATGGAAAACTGTTTTTT. This gives the protein CSARDRVNGKLFF. This chain joins TRBV20-1 and TRBJ1-4; 8 positions match TRBD1. CDR3 length equals 13 residues. Looked up from germline, CDR1 is DFQATT and CDR2 is SNEGSKA (reference sequence).